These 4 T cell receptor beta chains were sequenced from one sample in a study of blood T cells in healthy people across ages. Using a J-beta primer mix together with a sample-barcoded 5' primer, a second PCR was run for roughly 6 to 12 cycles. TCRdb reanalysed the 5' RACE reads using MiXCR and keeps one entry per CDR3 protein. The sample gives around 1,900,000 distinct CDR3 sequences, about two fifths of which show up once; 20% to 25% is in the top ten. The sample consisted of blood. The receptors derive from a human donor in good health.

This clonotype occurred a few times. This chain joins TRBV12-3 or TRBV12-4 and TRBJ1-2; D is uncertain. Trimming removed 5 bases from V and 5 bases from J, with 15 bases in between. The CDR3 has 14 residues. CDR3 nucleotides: TGTGCCAGCAGTCCATCACGGGGAGCGTATGGCTACACCTTC. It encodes CASSPSRGAYGYTF.

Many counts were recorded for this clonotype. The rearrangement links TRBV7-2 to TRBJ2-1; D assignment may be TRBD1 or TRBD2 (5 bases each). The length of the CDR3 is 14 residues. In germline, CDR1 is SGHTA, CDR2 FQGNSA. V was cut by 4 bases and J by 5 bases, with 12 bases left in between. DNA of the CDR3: TGTGCCAGCAGCTGGGGGTGGAACAACAATGAGCAGTTCTTC. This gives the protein CASSWGWNNNEQFF.

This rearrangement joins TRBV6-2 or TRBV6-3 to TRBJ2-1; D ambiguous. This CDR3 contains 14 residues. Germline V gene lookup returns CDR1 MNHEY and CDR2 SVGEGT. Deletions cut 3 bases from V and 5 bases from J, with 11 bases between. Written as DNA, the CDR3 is TGTGCCAGCAGTTATGGCAACGTCAACAATGAGCAGTTCTTC. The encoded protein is CASSYGNVNNEQFF.

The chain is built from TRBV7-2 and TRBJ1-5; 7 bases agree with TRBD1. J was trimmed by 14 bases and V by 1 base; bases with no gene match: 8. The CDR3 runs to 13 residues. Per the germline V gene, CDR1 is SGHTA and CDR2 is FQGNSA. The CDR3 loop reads CASSLVRDSTEHF. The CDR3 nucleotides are TGTGCCAGCAGCTTAGTCCGGGACAGTACCGAGCATTTT.